The sequence of this TCR beta chain was determined in a study of blood T cells in healthy people across ages. Study-wide points: Older age coincided with a roughly linear decline in TCR beta diversity per million T cells. PBMCs went unsorted, and a conclusive naive versus antigen-experienced comparison was therefore prevented.

Using a J-beta primer mix together with a sample-barcoded 5' primer, a second PCR was run for roughly 6 to 11 cycles. One entry per CDR3 protein results from TCRdb running MiXCR on the 5' RACE reads. This sample carries some 940,000 distinct CDR3 sequences, 29% of them seen once, and the ten largest clones take roughly 10%. This clonotype was counted between two and nine times. Antigen unknown. This CDR3 has 14 residues. The ends were cut back, 5 bases at V and 2 bases at J, with 12 bases in the middle. Looked up from germline, CDR1 is ENHRY and CDR2 is SYGVKD. In addition, the sample was reused for a study of T cells of mothers and their children.

This sequence originates from a woman in her thirties or forties in good health. The chain employs TRBV10-3 and TRBJ2-5, with a possible D match to TRBD1 (6 bases). The sequencing sample was made of blood. The CDR3 DNA is TGTGCCATCAGTACGGGACAACCACAAGAGACCCAGTACTTC. This encodes CAISTGQPQETQYF.